Detailed here is one TCR beta chain. The data originate from a study of CD8 T cells in Susac syndrome. Trimming took off 2 bases at V and 1 base at J, with 14 bases between the two ends. CDR3 length equals 16 residues. CDR1 and CDR2 from the germline V gene are MNHEY and SVGAGI. cDNA came from about 0.5 to 1 ug RNA primed by random hexamers. The TCR beta CDR3 was amplified by immunoSEQ multiplex PCR across 54 Vbeta, 13 Jbeta. TCRdb called the immunoSEQ multiplex PCR reads again in MiXCR, with one record for every CDR3 protein. The sample lists around 270,000 distinct CDR3 sequences; around 85% were seen once. CD8+ and CD4+ T cells from blood underwent TCR beta sequencing, which was carried out in a high-throughput format. The multiple sclerosis controls comprised treatment-naive patients whose relapsing-remitting disease was stable or active.

The sequence was collected from a human donor with multiple sclerosis. The J gene is TRBJ2-5, the V gene TRBV6-5; no definite D call. Sequencing used CD8+ T cells from PBMCs. DNA of the CDR3: TGTGCCAGCAGTTACCGAAGAGGACCCGTCCAAGAGACCCAGTACTTC. This codes for CASSYRRGPVQETQYF.